The source of this T cell receptor (beta chain) is a study of cytomegalovirus exposure and HLA in healthy donors. Germline assignment: CDR1 LNHNV and CDR2 YYDKDF (reference sequence). V was trimmed by 0 bases and J by 9 bases, leaving 16 bases between them. This CDR3 comprises 15 residues. Only in-frame clones appear in the TCRdb table, and some are missing; sequencing was by immunoSEQ multiplex PCR. The table shows 95,000 to 150,000 clones, with around 89% occurring only once. Sequencing input: PBMCs. V is TRBV15 and J is TRBJ2-3, with a possible D match to TRBD2 (6 bases). This TCR derives from a young woman in good health and CMV-seropositive. The CDR3 DNA follows: TGTGCCACCAGCAGAGACCTTGGGGGGATTATAACGCAGTATTTT. It yields the protein CATSRDLGGIITQYF. Drawing the rest from reference TRBV15 and TRBJ2-3, the complete variable domain is DAMVIQNPRYQVTQFGKPVTLSCSQTLNHNVMYWYQQKSSQAPKLLFHYYDKDFNNEADTPDNFQSRRPNTSFCFLDIRSPGLGDTAMYLCATSRDLGGIITQYFGPGTRLTVL.